The clone carrying this T cell receptor (beta chain) was observed once. Its antigen is unknown. Here immunoSEQ multiplex PCR was the method, and the copy in TCRdb shows in-frame clones only, minus some. The sample comprises approximately 89,000 clones, around 90% of which are singletons, and 2% to 2.5% rests with the top ten. Sampling of blood occurred at baseline, cycle 4 day 1, and cycle 7 day 1. The data stem from a study of OX40 agonist ivuxolimab in advanced cancers. On the study more broadly: Ivuxolimab, an antibody that agonizes OX40 (CD134), was administered to the patients.

Findings of the study overall: Among the nonresponders, some also had low normalized T-cell clonal expansion. The study did not work out the antigen specificity of the expanded peripheral T cells.

The CDR3 loop spans 16 amino acids. The V gene end was trimmed by 4 bases and the J gene end by 4 bases; junction bases not matched to a gene: 8. Germline assignment: CDR1 SGHRS and CDR2 YFSETQ. Material: CD4+ or CD8+ T cells sorted from blood, obtained in a trial of the OX40 agonist ivuxolimab. This clonotype was sampled from an adult with an advanced solid tumor such as melanoma, head and neck, liver or kidney cancer. The V and J genes are TRBV5-1 and TRBJ1-1; 12 nucleotides align to TRBD1. This chain's CDR3 is CASSPRDRGLGTEAFF. CDR3 sequence (DNA): TGCGCCAGCAGCCCACGGGACAGGGGGCTGGGCACTGAAGCTTTCTTT. Looking up the rest from reference TRBV5-1 and TRBJ1-1 gives the full variable domain: KAGVTQTPRYLIKTRGQQVTLSCSPISGHRSVSWYQQTPGQGLQFLFEYFSETQRNKGNFPGRFSGRQFSNSRSEMNVSTLELGDSALYLCASSPRDRGLGTEAFFGQGTRLTVV.